A selection of T cell receptor beta chains follows, all from one sample in a study of response to subunit inactivated influenza vaccine. MiXCR, run by TCRdb on the RT-PCR reads, gives a single entry per CDR3 protein. The sample has 550,000 to 600,000 distinct CDR3 sequences, over 9.5% seen once; the top ten hold 10%. The sequences come from PBMCs from blood, collected on the day of vaccination. The receptors originated from a man in his fifties who received an inactivated influenza vaccine. Each CDR3 is given without its conserved first and last residue. The order of the fields is CDR3 length, J gene, V gene, CDR3 protein.

len: 13; j_gene: TRBJ2-1; v_gene: TRBV5-1; CDR3aa: ASSLATGGASEQF
len: 13; j_gene: TRBJ2-7; v_gene: TRBV6-5; CDR3aa: ASSYSQGPGGEQY
len: 12; j_gene: TRBJ2-7; v_gene: TRBV29-1; CDR3aa: SVEGTSGVYEQY
len: 16; j_gene: TRBJ2-7; v_gene: TRBV6-2/TRBV6-3; CDR3aa: ASSYSEGTTRRRYEQY
len: 15; j_gene: TRBJ1-5; v_gene: TRBV27; CDR3aa: ASSPMDGTKIDQPQH
len: 12; j_gene: TRBJ2-1; v_gene: TRBV12-3/TRBV12-4; CDR3aa: ASNLAGYDNEQF
len: 13; j_gene: TRBJ2-1; v_gene: TRBV4-1; CDR3aa: ASSRGLAAYNEQF
len: 10; j_gene: TRBJ2-5; v_gene: TRBV7-9; CDR3aa: ASSRLRETQY
len: 13; j_gene: TRBJ2-3; v_gene: TRBV5-4; CDR3aa: ASSLGLPYTDTQY
len: 12; j_gene: TRBJ2-7; v_gene: TRBV27; CDR3aa: ASRPGPGIYEQY
len: 13; j_gene: TRBJ2-7; v_gene: TRBV3-1; CDR3aa: ASSQGARGQNEQY
len: 14; j_gene: TRBJ2-3; v_gene: TRBV7-9; CDR3aa: ASSLGIAGGTDTQY
len: 15; j_gene: TRBJ2-3; v_gene: TRBV20-1; CDR3aa: SASEATLADYTDTQY
len: 13; j_gene: TRBJ2-5; v_gene: TRBV18; CDR3aa: ASSPVGTRGETQY
len: 12; j_gene: TRBJ1-2; v_gene: TRBV3-1; CDR3aa: ASSQEGGSYGYT
len: 12; j_gene: TRBJ2-7; v_gene: TRBV18; CDR3aa: ASSPSRDSYEQY
len: 13; j_gene: TRBJ2-2; v_gene: TRBV5-1; CDR3aa: ASSLEAANTGELF
len: 12; j_gene: TRBJ2-1; v_gene: TRBV9; CDR3aa: ASSVEAAYNEQF
len: 13; j_gene: TRBJ2-2; v_gene: TRBV20-1; CDR3aa: SARVRGASTGELF
len: 12; j_gene: TRBJ2-7; v_gene: TRBV15; CDR3aa: ATSRDSDGNEQY
len: 15; j_gene: TRBJ2-3; v_gene: TRBV29-1; CDR3aa: SVEDVERGGRTDTQY
len: 11; j_gene: TRBJ2-3; v_gene: TRBV25-1; CDR3aa: ASTRPGTDTQY
len: 10; j_gene: TRBJ1-1; v_gene: TRBV18; CDR3aa: ASSLRHTEAF